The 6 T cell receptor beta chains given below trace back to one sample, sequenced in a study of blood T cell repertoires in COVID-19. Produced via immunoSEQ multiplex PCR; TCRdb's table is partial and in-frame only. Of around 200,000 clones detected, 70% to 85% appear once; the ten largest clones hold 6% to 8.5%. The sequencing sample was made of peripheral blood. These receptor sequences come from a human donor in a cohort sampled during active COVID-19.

In DNA form, the CDR3 reads TGTGCCAGCTACCGGACAGACATGAACACTGAAGCTTTCTTT. Protein sequence: CASYRTDMNTEAFF. The V call is TRBV6-5, the J call TRBJ1-1; possible D gene TRBD1, 6 bases. In germline, CDR1 is MNHEY, CDR2 SVGAGI. The CDR3 spans 14 residues. The V end lost 8 bases, the J end lost 0 bases, and 13 bases lay between the germline ends.

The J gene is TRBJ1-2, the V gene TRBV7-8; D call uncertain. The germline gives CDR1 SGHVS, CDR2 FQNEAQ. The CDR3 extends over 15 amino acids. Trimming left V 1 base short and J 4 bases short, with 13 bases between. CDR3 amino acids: CASSLEAGVSYGYTF. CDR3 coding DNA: TGTGCCAGCAGCTTAGAAGCCGGGGTGTCCTATGGCTACACCTTC.

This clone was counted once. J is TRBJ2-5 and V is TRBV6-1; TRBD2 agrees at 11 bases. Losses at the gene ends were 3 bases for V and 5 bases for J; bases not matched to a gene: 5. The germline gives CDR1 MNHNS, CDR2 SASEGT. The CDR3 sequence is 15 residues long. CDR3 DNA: TGTGCCAGCAGTGATAGCGGGGGGGCCGGTGAGACCCAGTACTTC. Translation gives CASSDSGGAGETQYF.

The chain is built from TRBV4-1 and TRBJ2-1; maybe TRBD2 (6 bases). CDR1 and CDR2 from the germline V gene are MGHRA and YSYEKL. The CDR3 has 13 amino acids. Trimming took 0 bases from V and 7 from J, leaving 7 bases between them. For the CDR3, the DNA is TGCGCCAGCAGCCAAGATGGGACTAATGAGCAGTTCTTC. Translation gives CASSQDGTNEQFF.

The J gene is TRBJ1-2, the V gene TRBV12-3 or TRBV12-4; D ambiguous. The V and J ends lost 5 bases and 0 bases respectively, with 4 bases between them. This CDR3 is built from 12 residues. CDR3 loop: CASSITNYGYTF. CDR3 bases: TGTGCCAGCAGTATAACTAACTATGGCTACACCTTC.

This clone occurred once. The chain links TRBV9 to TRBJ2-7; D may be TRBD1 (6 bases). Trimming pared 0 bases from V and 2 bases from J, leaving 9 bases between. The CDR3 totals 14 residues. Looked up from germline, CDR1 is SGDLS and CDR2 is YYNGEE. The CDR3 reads CASSVGQAAYEQYF. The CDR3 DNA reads TGTGCCAGCAGCGTAGGACAGGCCGCCTACGAGCAGTACTTC.